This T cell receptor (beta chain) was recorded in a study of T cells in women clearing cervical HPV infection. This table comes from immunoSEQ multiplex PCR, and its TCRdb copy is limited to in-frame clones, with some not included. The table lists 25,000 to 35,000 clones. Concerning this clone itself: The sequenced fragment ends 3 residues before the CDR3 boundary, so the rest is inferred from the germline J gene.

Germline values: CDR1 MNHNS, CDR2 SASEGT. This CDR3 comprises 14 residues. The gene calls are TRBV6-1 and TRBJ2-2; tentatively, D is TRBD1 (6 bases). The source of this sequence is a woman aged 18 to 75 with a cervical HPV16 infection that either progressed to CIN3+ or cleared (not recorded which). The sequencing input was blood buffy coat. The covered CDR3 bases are TGTGCCAGCAGTGAAGACAGGGCGAGGGAAAAG. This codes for CASSEDRAREK. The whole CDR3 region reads CASSEDRAREKLFF.